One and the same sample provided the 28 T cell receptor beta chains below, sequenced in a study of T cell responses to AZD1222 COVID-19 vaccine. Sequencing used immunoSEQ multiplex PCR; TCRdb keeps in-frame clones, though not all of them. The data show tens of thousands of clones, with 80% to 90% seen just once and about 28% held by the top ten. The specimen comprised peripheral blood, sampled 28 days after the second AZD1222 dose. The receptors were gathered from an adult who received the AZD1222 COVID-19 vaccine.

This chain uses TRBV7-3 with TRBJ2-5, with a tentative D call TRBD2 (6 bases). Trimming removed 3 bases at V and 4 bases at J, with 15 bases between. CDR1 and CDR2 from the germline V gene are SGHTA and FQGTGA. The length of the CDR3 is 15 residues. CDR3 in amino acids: CASSFTGRPAETQYF. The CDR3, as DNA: TGTGCCAGCAGCTTTACTGGGAGGCCGGCAGAGACCCAGTACTTC.

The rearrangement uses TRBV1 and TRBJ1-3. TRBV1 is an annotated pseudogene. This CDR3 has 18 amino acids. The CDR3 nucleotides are TGCACCAGCAGCCCCCCGGGACCCTACTGGGTTGCTGGAAACACCATATATTTT. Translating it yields CTSSPPGPYWVAGNTIYF.

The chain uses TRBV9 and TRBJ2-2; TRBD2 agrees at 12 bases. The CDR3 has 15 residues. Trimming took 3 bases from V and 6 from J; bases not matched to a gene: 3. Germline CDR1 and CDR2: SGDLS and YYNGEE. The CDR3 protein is CASSASGRAPGELFF. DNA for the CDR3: TGTGCCAGCAGCGCTAGCGGGAGGGCCCCCGGGGAGCTGTTTTTT.

The CDR3 region has the DNA TGTGCCAGTAGTATGGCGGGACTAGCGGTCGGGGAGCTGTTTTTT. This codes for CASSMAGLAVGELFF. This rearrangement joins TRBV19 to TRBJ2-2, with 11 bases lining up with TRBD2. The CDR3 is made up of 15 amino acids. Trimming took 3 bases from V and 7 from J; bases not matched to a gene: 4. In germline, CDR1 is LNHDA, CDR2 SQIVND (reference sequence).

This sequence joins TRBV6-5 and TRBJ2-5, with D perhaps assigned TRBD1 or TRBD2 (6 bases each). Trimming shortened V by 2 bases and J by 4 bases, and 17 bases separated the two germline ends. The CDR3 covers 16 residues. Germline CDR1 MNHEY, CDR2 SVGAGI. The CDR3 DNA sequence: TGTGCCAGCAGTTACGCCCCTTGGGGGGCTGGAGAGACCCAGTACTTC. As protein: CASSYAPWGAGETQYF.

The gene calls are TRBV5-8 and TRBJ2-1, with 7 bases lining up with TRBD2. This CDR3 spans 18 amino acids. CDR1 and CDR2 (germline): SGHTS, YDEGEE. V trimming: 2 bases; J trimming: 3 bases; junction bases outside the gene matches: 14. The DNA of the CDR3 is TGTGCCAGCAGCTTTTGGGGGGGGACGGGACTAAACTACAATGAGCAGTTCTTC. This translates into CASSFWGGTGLNYNEQFF.

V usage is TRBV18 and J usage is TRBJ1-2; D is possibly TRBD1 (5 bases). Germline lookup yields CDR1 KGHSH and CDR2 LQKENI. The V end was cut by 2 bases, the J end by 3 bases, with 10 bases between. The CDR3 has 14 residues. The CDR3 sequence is CASSPEAGHYGYTF. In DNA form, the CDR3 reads TGTGCCAGCTCACCAGAGGCAGGGCACTATGGCTACACCTTC.

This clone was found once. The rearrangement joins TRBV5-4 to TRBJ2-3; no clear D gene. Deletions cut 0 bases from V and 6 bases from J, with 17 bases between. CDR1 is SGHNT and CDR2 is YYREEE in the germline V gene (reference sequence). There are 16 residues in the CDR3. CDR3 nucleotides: TGTGCCAGCAGCTTGGGAGCGTCAATGACCACGGATACGCAGTATTTT. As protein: CASSLGASMTTDTQYF. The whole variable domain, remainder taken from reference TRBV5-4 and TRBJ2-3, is ETGVTQSPTHLIKTRGQQVTLRCSSQSGHNTVSWYQQALGQGPQFIFQYYREEENGRGNFPPRFSGLQFPNYSSELNVNALELDDSALYLCASSLGASMTTDTQYFGPGTRLTVL.

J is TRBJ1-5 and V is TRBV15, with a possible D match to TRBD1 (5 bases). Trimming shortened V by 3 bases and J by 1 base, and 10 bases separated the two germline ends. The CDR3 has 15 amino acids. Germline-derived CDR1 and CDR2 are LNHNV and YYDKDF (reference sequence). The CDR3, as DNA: TGTGCCACCAGCAGGGGGGGGAACAGCAATCAGCCCCAGCATTTT. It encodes CATSRGGNSNQPQHF.

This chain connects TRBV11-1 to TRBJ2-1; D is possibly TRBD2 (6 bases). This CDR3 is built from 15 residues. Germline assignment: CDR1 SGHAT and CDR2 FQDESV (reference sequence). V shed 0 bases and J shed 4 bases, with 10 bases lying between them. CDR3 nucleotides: TGTGCCAGCAGCTTAGCGGGAGGTCTTTACAATGAGCAGTTCTTC. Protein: CASSLAGGLYNEQFF.

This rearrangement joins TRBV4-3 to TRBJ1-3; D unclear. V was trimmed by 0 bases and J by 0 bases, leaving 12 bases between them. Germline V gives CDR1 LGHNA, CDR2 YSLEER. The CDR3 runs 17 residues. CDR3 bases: TGCGCCAGCAGCCAAGATCTAGGGAGGGACTCTGGAAACACCATATATTTT. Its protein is CASSQDLGRDSGNTIYF.

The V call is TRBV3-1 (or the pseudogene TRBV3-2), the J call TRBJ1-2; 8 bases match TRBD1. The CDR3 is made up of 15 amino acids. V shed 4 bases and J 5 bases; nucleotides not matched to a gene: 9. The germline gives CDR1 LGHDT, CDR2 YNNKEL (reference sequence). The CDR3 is CASSPVGQDYYGYTF. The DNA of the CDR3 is TGTGCCAGCAGCCCAGTGGGACAGGACTATTATGGCTACACCTTC.

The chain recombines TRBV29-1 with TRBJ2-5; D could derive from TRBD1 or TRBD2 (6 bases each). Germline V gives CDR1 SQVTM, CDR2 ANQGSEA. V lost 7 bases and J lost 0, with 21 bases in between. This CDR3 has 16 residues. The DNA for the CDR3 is TGCAGCGCCAAGGGGGGTGACTTAACCTACCAAGAGACCCAGTACTTC. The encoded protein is CSAKGGDLTYQETQYF. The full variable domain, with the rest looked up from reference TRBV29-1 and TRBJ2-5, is SAVISQKPSRDICQRGTSLTIQCQVDSQVTMMFWYRQQPGQSLTLIATANQGSEATYESGFVIDKFPISRPNLTFSTLTVSNMSPEDSSIYLCSAKGGDLTYQETQYFGPGTRLLVL.

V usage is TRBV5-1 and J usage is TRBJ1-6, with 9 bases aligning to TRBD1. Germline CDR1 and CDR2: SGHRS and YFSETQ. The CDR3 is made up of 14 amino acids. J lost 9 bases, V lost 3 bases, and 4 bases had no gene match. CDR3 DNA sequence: TGCGCCAGCAGCTCTGGACAGGGGACTTCACCCCTCCACTTT. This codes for CASSSGQGTSPLHF.

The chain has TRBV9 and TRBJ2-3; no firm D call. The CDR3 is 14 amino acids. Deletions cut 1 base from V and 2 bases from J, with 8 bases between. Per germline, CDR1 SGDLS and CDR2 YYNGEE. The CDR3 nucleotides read TGTGCCAGCAGCGTAAATTCCCACACAGATACGCAGTATTTT. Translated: CASSVNSHTDTQYF.

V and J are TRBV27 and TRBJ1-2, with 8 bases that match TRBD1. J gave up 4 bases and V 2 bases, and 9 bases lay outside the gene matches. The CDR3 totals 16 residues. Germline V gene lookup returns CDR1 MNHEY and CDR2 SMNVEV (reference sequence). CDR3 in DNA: TGTGCCAGCAGTTTAAACCCGGACAGGGTCGGCTATGGCTACACCTTC. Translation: CASSLNPDRVGYGYTF.

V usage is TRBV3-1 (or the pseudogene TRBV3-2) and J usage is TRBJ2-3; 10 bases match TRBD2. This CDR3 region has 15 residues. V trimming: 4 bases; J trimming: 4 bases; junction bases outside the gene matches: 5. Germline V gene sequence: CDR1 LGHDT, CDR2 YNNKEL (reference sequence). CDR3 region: CASSRLGLAADTQYF. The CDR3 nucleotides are TGTGCCAGCAGCCGTCTTGGACTAGCGGCAGATACGCAGTATTTT.

The CDR3 reads CASSIFSALRASNQPQHF. Here the CDR3 DNA reads TGTGCCAGTAGTATATTCTCAGCTCTTCGGGCATCTAATCAGCCCCAGCATTTT. The rearrangement uses TRBV19 and TRBJ1-5; D is ambiguous. Per germline, CDR1 LNHDA and CDR2 SQIVND (reference sequence). This CDR3 comprises 18 residues. V dropped 2 bases and J dropped 4 bases, with 21 bases sitting between them.

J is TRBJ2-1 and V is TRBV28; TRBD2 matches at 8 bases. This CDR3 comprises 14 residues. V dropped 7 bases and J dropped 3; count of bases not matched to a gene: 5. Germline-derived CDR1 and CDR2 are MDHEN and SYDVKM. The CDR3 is CASTSGRNYNEQFF. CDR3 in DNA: TGTGCCAGCACGAGCGGGAGAAACTACAATGAGCAGTTCTTC.

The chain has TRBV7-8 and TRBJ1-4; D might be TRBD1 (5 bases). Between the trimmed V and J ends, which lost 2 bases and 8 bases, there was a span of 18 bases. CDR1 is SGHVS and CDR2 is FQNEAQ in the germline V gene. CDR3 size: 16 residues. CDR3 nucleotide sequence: TGTGCCAGCAGCTTAAGGGGTCAGGGCTTAGGCGAAAAACTGTTTTTT. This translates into CASSLRGQGLGEKLFF.

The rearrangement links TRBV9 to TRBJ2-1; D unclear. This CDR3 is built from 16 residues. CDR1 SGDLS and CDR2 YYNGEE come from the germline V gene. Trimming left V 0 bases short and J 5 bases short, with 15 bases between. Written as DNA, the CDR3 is TGTGCCAGCAGCGTAGGTAATAGTCTGTCCAACAATGAGCAGTTCTTC. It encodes CASSVGNSLSNNEQFF.

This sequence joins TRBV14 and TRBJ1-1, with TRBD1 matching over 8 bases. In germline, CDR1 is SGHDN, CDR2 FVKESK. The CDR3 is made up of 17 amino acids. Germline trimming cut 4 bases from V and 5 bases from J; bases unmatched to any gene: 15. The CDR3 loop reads CASSPFQGAVSPTEAFF. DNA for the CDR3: TGTGCCAGCAGCCCATTCCAGGGGGCTGTTTCCCCTACTGAAGCTTTCTTT. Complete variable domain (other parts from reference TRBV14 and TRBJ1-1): EAGVTQFPSHSVIEKGQTVTLRCDPISGHDNLYWYRRVMGKEIKFLLHFVKESKQDESGMPNNRFLAERTGGTYSTLKVQPAELEDSGVYFCASSPFQGAVSPTEAFFGQGTRLTVV.

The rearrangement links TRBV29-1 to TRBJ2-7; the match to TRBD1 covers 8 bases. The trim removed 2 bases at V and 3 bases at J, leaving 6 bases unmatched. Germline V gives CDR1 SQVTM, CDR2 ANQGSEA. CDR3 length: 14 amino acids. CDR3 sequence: CSVEKGTGSYEQYF. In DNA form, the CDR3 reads TGCAGCGTTGAAAAAGGGACAGGTAGCTACGAGCAGTACTTC.

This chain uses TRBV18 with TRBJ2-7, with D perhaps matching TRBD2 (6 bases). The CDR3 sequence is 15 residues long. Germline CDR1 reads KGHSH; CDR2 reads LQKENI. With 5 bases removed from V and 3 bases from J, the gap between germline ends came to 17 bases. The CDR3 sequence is CASSKAGEARYEQYF. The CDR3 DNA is TGTGCCAGCTCAAAAGCGGGCGAGGCTCGCTACGAGCAGTACTTC. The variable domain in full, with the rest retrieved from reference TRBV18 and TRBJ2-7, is NAGVMQNPRHLVRRRGQEARLRCSPMKGHSHVYWYRQLPEEGLKFMVYLQKENIIDESGMPKERFSAEFPKEGPSILRIQQVVRGDSAAYFCASSKAGEARYEQYFGPGTRLTVT.

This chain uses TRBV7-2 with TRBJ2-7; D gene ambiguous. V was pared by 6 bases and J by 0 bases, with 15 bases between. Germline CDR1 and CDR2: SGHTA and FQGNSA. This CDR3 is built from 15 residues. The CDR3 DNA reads TGTGCCAGCAGGGACCGGCGAAGGAACTCCTACGAGCAGTACTTC. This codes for CASRDRRRNSYEQYF. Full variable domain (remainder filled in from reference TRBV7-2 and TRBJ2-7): GAGVSQSPSNKVTEKGKDVELRCDPISGHTALYWYRQSLGQGLEFLIYFQGNSAPDKSGLPSDRFSAERTGGSVSTLTIQRTQQEDSAVYLCASRDRRRNSYEQYFGPGTRLTVT.

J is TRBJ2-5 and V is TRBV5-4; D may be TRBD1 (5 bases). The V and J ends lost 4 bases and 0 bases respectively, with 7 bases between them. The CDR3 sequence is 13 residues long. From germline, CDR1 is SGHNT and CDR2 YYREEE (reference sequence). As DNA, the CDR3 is TGTGCCAGCAGCCAGGGATACCAAGAGACCCAGTACTTC. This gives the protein CASSQGYQETQYF.

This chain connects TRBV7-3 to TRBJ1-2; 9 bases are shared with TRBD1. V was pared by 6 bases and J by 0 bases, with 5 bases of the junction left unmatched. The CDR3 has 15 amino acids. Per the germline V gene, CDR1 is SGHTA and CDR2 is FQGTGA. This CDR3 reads CASSPGQGPNYGYTF. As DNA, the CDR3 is TGTGCCAGCAGTCCGGGACAGGGTCCTAACTATGGCTACACCTTC.

The CDR3 here is CASSSNRGMAETQYF. The CDR3 DNA reads as TGTGCCAGCAGCTCCAACAGGGGGATGGCAGAGACCCAGTACTTC. The chain joins TRBV6-2 or TRBV6-3 to TRBJ2-5, with 8 bases identical to TRBD1. The J segment lost 4 bases and the V segment lost 6 bases, leaving 10 bases of the junction unmatched. Germline lookup yields CDR1 MNHEY and CDR2 SVGEGT. The CDR3 totals 15 residues.